The clone carrying this T cell receptor beta chain occurred a few times. Its specificity is unknown. This record comes from a study of T cell repertoires in cytomegalovirus infection. Study-level background: Selected CMV epitopes included recently identified HLA-C-restricted ones as well as well-studied HLA-B-restricted ones. Matching HLA type, along with CMV infection, was indicated by public TCR beta signatures.

Study-wide points: In two of eight donors, the top clonotype was HLA-C-restricted CMV-specific.

The CDR3 contains 14 residues. Germline CDR1 is MNHNY and CDR2 is SVGAGI (reference sequence). Between the trimmed V and J ends, which lost 2 bases and 1 base, there was a span of 8 bases. TCRdb re-derived calls from the reads in MiXCR, one entry per CDR3 protein. Of roughly 500,000 distinct CDR3 sequences listed, 30% to 40% are singletons. The sequences come from cultured PBMCs, collected from culture after CMV antigen stimulation. This TCR derives from a human donor in good health (CMV status not recorded). Some clones in this sample may be carry-over from other donors' samples. This chain links TRBV6-6 with TRBJ1-1; D unclear. This CDR3 is CASSYGPTNTEAFF. The CDR3, as DNA: TGTGCCAGCAGTTACGGCCCCACGAACACTGAAGCTTTCTTT.